The rows below give T cell receptor beta chains drawn from one sample of a study of neurological immune-mediated disorders. TCRdb passed the 5' RACE reads through MiXCR, listing each CDR3 protein once. The sample lists about 80,000 distinct CDR3 sequences; approximately 5% were seen once. Sequencing was performed on PBMCs. The receptors here all came from a woman in her 30s with multiple sclerosis. The CDR3 runs from the conserved cysteine through the conserved F or W. The D gene is left open where the match is weak. Clone size is not always given. Where it is, it says once, few, many or a class for expanded clones.

V: TRBV9; length: 16; size: many; J: TRBJ1-3; D: -; DNA: TGTGCCAGCAGCGGGAGAGGGGAAGGACCTGGAAACACCATATATTTT; CDR3: CASSGRGEGPGNTIYF
V: TRBV7-9; length: 15; size: -; J: TRBJ2-3; D: TRBD1; DNA: TGTGCCAGCAGCCGAAGGACAGGTTTGTCAGATACGCAGTATTTT; CDR3: CASSRRTGLSDTQYF
V: TRBV27; length: 12; size: many; J: TRBJ2-5; D: -; DNA: TGTGCCAGCAGTTTCGATCGAGAGACCCAGTACTTC; CDR3: CASSFDRETQYF
V: TRBV4-1; length: 17; size: few; J: TRBJ1-5; D: TRBD1; DNA: TGCGCCAGCAGTCCGGGACAGGGGGGAAATAGCAATCAGCCCCAGCATTTT; CDR3: CASSPGQGGNSNQPQHF
V: TRBV14; length: 16; size: many; J: TRBJ2-1; D: -; DNA: TGTGCCAGCAGCGTAATCGCAGGGTCCAACGGGGATGAGCAGTTCTTC; CDR3: CASSVIAGSNGDEQFF
V: TRBV6-4; length: 13; size: many; J: TRBJ2-1; D: -; DNA: TGTGCCAGCAGTGTTGAGGGCATCGCCGAGCAGTTCTTC; CDR3: CASSVEGIAEQFF
V: TRBV20-1; length: 12; size: few; J: TRBJ2-4; D: -; DNA: TGCAGTGCTAGAGGCGGGGAAAACATTCAGTACTTC; CDR3: CSARGGENIQYF
V: TRBV7-9; length: 13; size: many; J: TRBJ1-4; D: -; DNA: TGTGCCAGCAGCGCAGGGGTTTTGGAAAAACTGTTTTTT; CDR3: CASSAGVLEKLFF
V: TRBV5-1; length: 16; size: few; J: TRBJ1-1; D: -; DNA: TGCGCCAGCAGCTTACCGGGGCCGACGGGAAACACTGAAGCTTTCTTT; CDR3: CASSLPGPTGNTEAFF
V: TRBV5-6; length: 13; size: many; J: TRBJ2-3; D: -; DNA: TGTGCCAGCAGCTTGGTGGGCACAGATACGCAGTATTTT; CDR3: CASSLVGTDTQYF
V: TRBV5-1; length: 15; size: many; J: TRBJ2-3; D: -; DNA: TGCGCCAGCAGCTTGGCCGGGGGTACCACAGATACGCAGTATTTT; CDR3: CASSLAGGTTDTQYF
V: TRBV7-2; length: 18; size: many; J: TRBJ2-5; D: TRBD2; DNA: TGTGCCAGCAGCCTGGGGGCTCGACTAGCGGGGGCCCAAGAGACCCAGTACTTC; CDR3: CASSLGARLAGAQETQYF
V: TRBV5-6; length: 15; size: -; J: TRBJ1-4; D: TRBD1; DNA: TGTGCCAGCAGCCGATTGACAGGGGATAATGAAAAACTGTTTTTT; CDR3: CASSRLTGDNEKLFF
V: TRBV6-5; length: 14; size: many; J: TRBJ2-7; D: TRBD2; DNA: TGTGCCAGCAAGGTTACTAGCGGGAGTGGCGAGCAGTACTTC; CDR3: CASKVTSGSGEQYF
V: TRBV20-1; length: 13; size: -; J: TRBJ1-1; D: -; DNA: TGCAGTGCTAGAGATGGACCGTCGGGGAGCGCTTTCTTT; CDR3: CSARDGPSGSAFF
V: TRBV5-1; length: 15; size: many; J: TRBJ2-2; D: -; DNA: TGCGCCAGCAGCCCCCTCAGGGGGGGGACCGGGGAGCTGTTTTTT; CDR3: CASSPLRGGTGELFF
V: TRBV28; length: 20; size: many; J: TRBJ2-2; D: TRBD2; DNA: TGTGCCAGCAGTTTCTATTCCTGGCTAGCGGGGGCGACGAACACCGGGGAGCTGTTTTTT; CDR3: CASSFYSWLAGATNTGELFF
V: TRBV20-1; length: 14; size: few; J: TRBJ2-3; D: TRBD2; DNA: TGCAGTGCCCCGACTAGCGGGATGGCAGATACGCAGTATTTT; CDR3: CSAPTSGMADTQYF
V: TRBV10-3; length: 15; size: many; J: TRBJ2-7; D: TRBD2; DNA: TGTGCCATCAGTGCGGTCGGGGGGTTCGGCTACGAGCAGTACTTC; CDR3: CAISAVGGFGYEQYF
V: TRBV5-1; length: 14; size: few; J: TRBJ2-5; D: TRBD1; DNA: TGCGCCAGCAGCAGAGCGGACAGGCAAGAGACCCAGTACTTC; CDR3: CASSRADRQETQYF
V: TRBV7-2; length: 15; size: few; J: TRBJ2-6; D: -; DNA: TGTGCCAGCAGTTATCAAAGCTCTGGGGCCAACGTCCTGACTTTC; CDR3: CASSYQSSGANVLTF
V: TRBV5-1; length: 13; size: many; J: TRBJ2-1; D: -; DNA: TGCGCCAGCAGCTTGGCGGTCCTAGGTGAGCAGTTCTTC; CDR3: CASSLAVLGEQFF
V: TRBV5-1; length: 14; size: many; J: TRBJ2-1; D: -; DNA: TGCGCCAGCAGCTTGGGTTTAGGCCACAATGAGCAGTTCTTC; CDR3: CASSLGLGHNEQFF
V: TRBV20-1; length: 13; size: many; J: TRBJ2-5; D: -; DNA: TGCAGTGCTAGCGGCAGGGGCCAAGAGACCCAGTACTTC; CDR3: CSASGRGQETQYF
V: TRBV28; length: 16; size: many; J: TRBJ2-1; D: TRBD2; DNA: TGTGCCAGCAGTTTTCTCGAAGCGGGAGGGTCTTGGGAGCAGTTCTTC; CDR3: CASSFLEAGGSWEQFF
V: TRBV5-1; length: 17; size: many; J: TRBJ2-5; D: -; DNA: TGCGCCAGCAGCTTGGCCGCAATCACCGGGGTTGGGGAGACCCAGTACTTC; CDR3: CASSLAAITGVGETQYF
V: TRBV6-1; length: 16; size: -; J: TRBJ2-1; D: TRBD2; DNA: TGTGCCAGCAGTGAGTGGACTAGCGGGGACTACAATGAGCAGTTCTTC; CDR3: CASSEWTSGDYNEQFF
V: TRBV2; length: 14; size: -; J: TRBJ1-1; D: -; DNA: TGTGCCAGCACTCAGCGGGAGGGGGGCACTGAAGCTTTCTTT; CDR3: CASTQREGGTEAFF
V: TRBV20-1; length: 15; size: -; J: TRBJ2-1; D: TRBD2; DNA: TGCAGTGCTAGAGATTTAGCGGGAGGGGTCCATGAGCAGTTCTTC; CDR3: CSARDLAGGVHEQFF
V: TRBV20-1; length: 15; size: many; J: TRBJ2-5; D: -; DNA: TGCAGTGCTAGAGAATTGAATCGGGACCAAGAGACCCAGTACTTC; CDR3: CSARELNRDQETQYF
V: TRBV20-1; length: 17; size: -; J: TRBJ2-2; D: TRBD2; DNA: TGCAGTGCTATGGGACTAGCGGGGGGTTCTGGAACCGGGGAGCTGTTTTTT; CDR3: CSAMGLAGGSGTGELFF
V: TRBV27; length: 14; size: few; J: TRBJ1-1; D: -; DNA: TGTGCCAGCAGTCGCCAGGATGTTAACACTGAAGCTTTCTTT; CDR3: CASSRQDVNTEAFF
V: TRBV5-1; length: 16; size: few; J: TRBJ2-1; D: -; DNA: TGCGCCAGCAGCCTGGGAACCCGGAGCTCCTACAATGAGCAGTTCTTC; CDR3: CASSLGTRSSYNEQFF
V: TRBV7-6; length: 15; size: -; J: TRBJ2-7; D: TRBD1; DNA: TGTGCCAGCAGCACGGGACAGGGGCCCTCCTACGAGCAGTACTTC; CDR3: CASSTGQGPSYEQYF
V: TRBV5-1; length: 14; size: many; J: TRBJ1-2; D: -; DNA: TGCGCCAGCAGTCGTGACAGCGCTAACTATGGCTACACCTTC; CDR3: CASSRDSANYGYTF
V: TRBV10-2; length: 14; size: many; J: TRBJ2-5; D: TRBD2; DNA: TGCGCCAGCAGTGGCAGCGGGATAGGAGAGACCCAGTACTTC; CDR3: CASSGSGIGETQYF
V: TRBV20-1; length: 12; size: many; J: TRBJ1-1; D: -; DNA: TGCAGTGCCCGGGGAGGGAACACTGAAGCTTTCTTT; CDR3: CSARGGNTEAFF
V: TRBV7-8; length: 15; size: many; J: TRBJ2-5; D: TRBD2; DNA: TGTGCCAGCAGGGAATTAGCGGGGGACGAAGAGACCCAGTACTTC; CDR3: CASRELAGDEETQYF
V: TRBV5-1; length: 15; size: many; J: TRBJ2-3; D: -; DNA: TGCGCCAGCAGCTGGGACCCCGGGGCAACAGATACGCAGTATTTT; CDR3: CASSWDPGATDTQYF
V: TRBV12-3/TRBV12-4; length: 17; size: many; J: TRBJ2-1; D: TRBD2; DNA: TGTGCCAGCAGTGGGGGGGGAGCGGGGGTATCCTACAATGAGCAGTTCTTC; CDR3: CASSGGGAGVSYNEQFF
V: TRBV20-1; length: 11; size: many; J: TRBJ2-7; D: TRBD1; DNA: TGCAGTGCTACCTCACAGGGGATTGGGTACTTC; CDR3: CSATSQGIGYF
V: TRBV5-1; length: 15; size: many; J: TRBJ2-5; D: TRBD2; DNA: TGCGCCAGCAGCTCCCTGGGGGGGATCCAAGAGACCCAGTACTTC; CDR3: CASSSLGGIQETQYF
V: TRBV3-1; length: 23; size: many; J: TRBJ2-3; D: TRBD2; DNA: TGTGCCAGCAGCCAATTCCGCTTCGGATGGCTAGCGGGAGGGCCCTCGAGCACAGATACGCAGTATTTT; CDR3: CASSQFRFGWLAGGPSSTDTQYF
V: TRBV12-3/TRBV12-4; length: 14; size: many; J: TRBJ1-5; D: -; DNA: TGTGCCAGCAGTTTAGCGCATAGCAATCAGCCCCAGCATTTT; CDR3: CASSLAHSNQPQHF
V: TRBV10-3; length: 15; size: many; J: TRBJ2-1; D: TRBD2; DNA: TGTGCCATCAAACTAGCGGGGGGTGACTACAATGAGCAGTTCTTC; CDR3: CAIKLAGGDYNEQFF